This T cell receptor beta chain originates from a study of TET2 disruption in CD19-targeted CAR T cells (dated by TCRdb to 2016 to 2019). Regarding the research as a whole: No additional inclusion criteria were applied, and the number of samples was determined by the original clinical trial design and by sample availability.

On the study overall, not on this receptor specifically: Conclusions about the patient's CAR T cells rested on extensive analysis of a single subject.

About this clone itself: No antigen is known for it. Read sequence stops 3 residues before the CDR3 end, and the germline J gene provides the missing end.

Deletion took 0 bases off V and 10 bases off J, with a span of 13 bases between the germline ends. The CDR3 starts with the cysteine, ends with the phenylalanine, and has 15 residues. Part of the CDR3 DNA is given, 36 bases translated from base 1. The CDR1 and CDR2 encoded by the germline V gene are MNHNS and SASEGT. TCR beta chain deep sequencing was performed with the immunoSEQ assay. The study's own analysis went as follows. Only productive TCR beta rearrangements were used to compute clonotype frequencies. Imported from immuneACCESS, the table was reduced by TCRdb to in-frame sequences with V and J called. These copies leave out some clones; in studies compared against another copy, an unresolved V gene accounts for under half, and the cause of the remainder is not known. D and trimming were read from the DNA, whereas the V and J calls and clone size are those reported in that table. The sample table gives under 30,000 clones. The biggest ten clones account for roughly 1.8% of the sample.

The treatment or condition label here, explained by the study, means: autologous CTL019 cells: CD19 CAR with 4-1BB and CD3 zeta domains. The CD19 CAR incorporated TCR zeta and 4-1BB costimulatory signaling domains. Leukapheresis was used to collect T cells from peripheral blood for manufacturing CTL019. The DNeasy Blood and Tissue Kit was used to extract genomic DNA from pre-infusion T cells, peripheral blood, or sorted post-infusion T cells. Source: CD8- CAR+ T cells sorted from cultured blood T cells, taken for CD19 CAR T cell therapy. The sample's cell subset or site label, in plain terms: CD8-negative CAR-positive T cells from the infusion product. Recombination linked TRBV6-1 to TRBJ1-6, with the D gene call left open. The source is a man aged 65 to 85 with chronic lymphocytic leukemia. The part of the CDR3 DNA that was read is TGTGCCAGCAGTGAAGCGCCTTCAGGTGGGTCACCC. Its product reads: CASSEAPSGGSP. The CDR3 as a whole reads CASSEAPSGGSPLHF.